Listed here are 29 T cell receptor beta chains from one sample, sequenced in a study of T cells in Graves' hyperthyroidism and ophthalmopathy. Researchers amplified the TCR beta CDR3 regions from RNA transcripts. HTBI primers were used for first-round RT-PCR of the TCR CDR3. TCRdb analysed the multiplex PCR reads with MiXCR anew, one entry per CDR3 protein. The sample records approximately 720,000 distinct CDR3 sequences, 18% being singletons. The specimen was blood. All receptors come from a woman in her forties or fifties with Graves' hyperthyroidism that later progressed to Graves' ophthalmopathy.

The chain carries TRBV7-9 and TRBJ1-4; 8 bases agree with TRBD1. Germline V gene sequence: CDR1 SEHNR, CDR2 FQNEAQ (reference sequence). There are 16 residues in the CDR3. The ends lost 5 bases at V and 11 bases at J; junction bases unmatched: 16. CDR3 loop: CASSPNSGQGMEKLFF. The CDR3 nucleotides are TGTGCCAGCAGCCCAAACAGTGGACAGGGAATGGAGAAACTGTTTTTT. Filled out from reference TRBV7-9 and TRBJ1-4, the complete variable domain reads DTGVSQNPRHKITKRGQNVTFRCDPISEHNRLYWYRQTLGQGPEFLTYFQNEAQLEKSRLLSDRFSAERPKGSFSTLEIQRTEQGDSAMYLCASSPNSGQGMEKLFFGSGTQLSVL.

This clonotype came up a few times. The V and J genes are TRBV19 and TRBJ2-2, with 7 bases identical to TRBD1. This CDR3 comprises 14 residues. CDR1 and CDR2 from the germline V gene are LNHDA and SQIVND (reference sequence). CDR3 residues: CAKKQGTYTGELFF. The DNA for the CDR3 is TGTGCAAAAAAACAGGGGACGTACACCGGGGAGCTGTTTTTT.

This clonotype occurred many times. The V call is TRBV28, the J call TRBJ1-2; tentatively, D is TRBD1 (5 bases). Germline CDR1 is MDHEN and CDR2 is SYDVKM. V lost 8 bases to trimming and J lost 3 bases, with 10 bases between them. CDR3 length equals 12 residues. DNA of the CDR3: TGTGCCAGCCGTACAGGTTACTATGGCTACACCTTC. Amino acid sequence: CASRTGYYGYTF.

This clonotype has a handful of counts. V usage is TRBV5-1 and J usage is TRBJ1-2; D possibly corresponds to TRBD1 (5 bases). V was clipped by 0 bases and J by 7 bases, with 10 bases between them. This CDR3 region has 13 residues. Germline-derived CDR1 and CDR2 are SGHRS and YFSETQ. The CDR3 nucleotides are TGCGCCAGCAGCTTGGGGACGGGGCCTGGCTACACCTTC. It specifies CASSLGTGPGYTF.

This clonotype turned up a few times. The chain couples TRBV24-1 to TRBJ2-3; D possibly uses TRBD1 or TRBD2 (7 bases each). Germline assignment: CDR1 KGHDR and CDR2 SFDVKD. The CDR3 totals 17 residues. The V and J ends lost 1 base and 4 bases respectively, with 17 bases between them. The DNA for the CDR3 is TGTGCCACCAGTGATTTCCTCGACAGGGAGGGCGCAGATACGCAGTATTTT. Translated, it gives CATSDFLDREGADTQYF.

The chain links TRBV20-1 to TRBJ1-1; TRBD1 matches 9 bases. Germline V gene lookup returns CDR1 DFQATT and CDR2 SNEGSKA (reference sequence). The CDR3 runs to 16 residues. V was pared by 5 bases and J by 4 bases, with 14 bases of the junction left unmatched. The CDR3 DNA sequence: TGCAGTGCTTGGACGGGACAGGGACTCATGAGCACTGAAGCTTTCTTT. It encodes CSAWTGQGLMSTEAFF.

This clonotype was seen repeatedly, ten times or more. V is TRBV7-3 and J is TRBJ2-2; possibly TRBD2 for D (6 bases). This CDR3 is built from 15 residues. Trimming shortened V by 5 bases and J by 3 bases, and 13 bases separated the two germline ends. Germline values: CDR1 SGHTA, CDR2 FQGTGA. Written as DNA, the CDR3 is TGTGCCAGCAGCGGGACTCCTAGGGACACCGGGGAGCTGTTTTTT. Protein product: CASSGTPRDTGELFF. Together with reference TRBV7-3 and TRBJ2-2, the CDR3 gives the full variable domain: GAGVSQTPSNKVTEKGKYVELRCDPISGHTALYWYRQSLGQGPEFLIYFQGTGAADDSGLPNDRFFAVRPEGSVSTLKIQRTERGDSAVYLCASSGTPRDTGELFFGEGSRLTVL.

The rearrangement links TRBV19 to TRBJ1-1; TRBD1 might be the D (6 bases). There are 15 residues in the CDR3. CDR1 and CDR2 (germline): LNHDA, SQIVND (reference sequence). V shed 4 bases and J shed 0 bases, with 12 bases lying between them. The CDR3 bases are TGTGCCAGTAGTACTTTCAGGGGCCTGAACACTGAAGCTTTCTTT. This encodes CASSTFRGLNTEAFF.

This clonotype was seen a handful of times. An end of the junction does not agree with germline; a read error may underlie this. The gene calls are TRBV28 and TRBJ1-5; D uncertain. Germline lookup yields CDR1 MDHEN and CDR2 SYDVKM. This CDR3 spans 14 amino acids. CDR3 protein: CASSLRQTNRPQHF. The CDR3 DNA reads as TGTGCCAGCAGTTTACGGCAGACCAATCGGCCCCAGCATTTT.

This clonotype was seen ten or more times. The chain combines TRBV3-1 with TRBJ2-5; D is possibly TRBD2 (5 bases). CDR1 is LGHDT and CDR2 is YNNKEL in the germline V gene (reference sequence). CDR3 length equals 15 residues. The germline V and J ends were trimmed by 2 bases and 5 bases, with 15 bases remaining between them. The chain's CDR3 is CASSQSTPGGETQYF. DNA of the CDR3: TGTGCCAGCAGCCAATCCACCCCGGGCGGGGAGACCCAGTACTTC.

The chain joins TRBV7-2 to TRBJ2-1, with D hard to call. This CDR3 region has 15 residues. V shed 1 base and J shed 0 bases, with 7 bases lying between them. CDR1 and CDR2 (germline): SGHTA, FQGNSA. CDR3 region: CASSLEYSSYNEQFF. CDR3 DNA: TGTGCCAGCAGCTTAGAGTACAGCTCCTACAATGAGCAGTTCTTC.

The rearrangement joins TRBV6-4 to TRBJ2-3, with 9 bases fitting TRBD2. The V and J ends lost 2 bases and 2 bases, in that order; junction bases with no gene match: 2. Germline CDR1 is MRHNA and CDR2 is SNTAGT. The CDR3 is made up of 15 amino acids. DNA of the CDR3: TGTGCCAGCAGTGACGCGGGGGGGATCACAGATACGCAGTATTTT. Translation: CASSDAGGITDTQYF.

The J gene is TRBJ1-5, the V gene TRBV6-1; D not certain. The ends were cut back, 3 bases at V and 7 bases at J, with 7 bases in the middle. CDR3 length: 12 amino acids. Germline V gene data show CDR1 as MNHNS and CDR2 as SASEGT. CDR3 sequence (DNA): TGTGCCAGCAGTGATTTCAGCCAGCCCCAGCATTTT. This translates into CASSDFSQPQHF.

This clonotype was recorded at least ten times. The rearrangement uses TRBV15 and TRBJ1-2; 9 bases align to TRBD1. Germline V gives CDR1 LNHNV, CDR2 YYDKDF (reference sequence). This CDR3 is 14 amino acids long. V shed 5 bases, J shed 7 bases, and the junction held 8 bases outside the gene matches. The CDR3 DNA sequence: TGTGCCACCAGCCACCGGGACAGGGTGTTTGGCTACACCTTC. It encodes CATSHRDRVFGYTF.

This clonotype was counted a few times. The chain has TRBV7-2 and TRBJ2-6; TRBD1 agrees at 9 bases. Germline assignment: CDR1 SGHTA and CDR2 FQGNSA. V lost 1 base to trimming and J lost 2 bases; unmatched junction nucleotides: 6. This CDR3 has 18 residues. The CDR3 sequence: CASSLGAWTGAGANVLTF. CDR3 in DNA: TGTGCCAGCAGCTTAGGAGCCTGGACAGGGGCTGGGGCCAACGTCCTGACTTTC.

The chain joins TRBV7-9 to TRBJ1-2; 7 bases are a match to TRBD1. CDR3 length equals 15 residues. Per the germline V gene, CDR1 is SEHNR and CDR2 is FQNEAQ (reference sequence). Germline trimming cut 5 bases from V and 3 bases from J; bases unmatched to any gene: 9. CDR3 in amino acids: CASSRTGTVDYGYTF. CDR3 DNA: TGTGCCAGCAGCCGGACCGGGACAGTCGACTATGGCTACACCTTC.

The rearrangement joins TRBV28 to TRBJ1-5, with TRBD1 matching over 8 bases. V was pared by 4 bases and J by 4 bases, with 21 bases of the junction left unmatched. Per germline, CDR1 MDHEN and CDR2 SYDVKM. The CDR3 consists of 20 residues. CDR3 nucleotides: TGTGCCAGCAGTTACCCCCCTTATGGAGAGCGGACAGGGATAAATCAGCCCCAGCATTTT. Translated: CASSYPPYGERTGINQPQHF.

The sample holds a few counts of this clonotype. The chain recombines TRBV29-1 with TRBJ1-4; a weak D match, TRBD1 (5 bases). The V gene's germline CDR1 is SQVTM and CDR2 ANQGSEA. The CDR3 is 16 residues long. V was pared by 4 bases and J by 0 bases, with 15 bases between. The CDR3 sequence: CSVVWRDDPTNEKLFF. In DNA form, the CDR3 reads TGCAGCGTTGTATGGCGGGACGACCCAACTAATGAAAAACTGTTTTTT.

This clonotype was recorded at least ten times. The genes are TRBV11-2 and TRBJ1-2; D gene uncertain. CDR3 length: 12 residues. CDR1 and CDR2 (germline): SGHAT, FQNNGV. The V and J ends lost 3 bases and 4 bases respectively, with 6 bases between them. This CDR3 is CASSLGFYGYTF. Written as DNA, the CDR3 is TGTGCCAGCAGCTTGGGATTCTATGGCTACACCTTC. The full variable domain, its missing parts supplied by reference TRBV11-2 and TRBJ1-2, is EAGVAQSPRYKIIEKRQSVAFWCNPISGHATLYWYQQILGQGPKLLIQFQNNGVVDDSQLPKDRFSAERLKGVDSTLKIQPAKLEDSAVYLCASSLGFYGYTFGSGTRLTVV.

This clonotype came up a few times. The gene calls are TRBV9 and TRBJ2-2; 7 nucleotides align to TRBD1. CDR1 and CDR2 from the germline V gene are SGDLS and YYNGEE. V lost 0 bases and J lost 1; bases outside the gene matches: 3. This CDR3 is built from 16 residues. CDR3 loop: CASSVEGQLNTGELFF. CDR3 bases: TGTGCCAGCAGCGTAGAGGGACAGCTGAACACCGGGGAGCTGTTTTTT. Supplemented by reference TRBV9 and TRBJ2-2, the full variable domain reads DSGVTQTPKHLITATGQRVTLRCSPRSGDLSVYWYQQSLDQGLQFLIQYYNGEERAKGNILERFSAQQFPDLHSELNLSSLELGDSALYFCASSVEGQLNTGELFFGEGSRLTVL.

This clonotype was counted a few times. Its ends do not fully match the called genes, so a read error is possible. The chain couples TRBV6-2 or TRBV6-3 to TRBJ1-1; D remains unclear. The CDR3 has 13 amino acids. Germline values: CDR1 MNHEY, CDR2 SVGEGT. This CDR3 reads CASNKGPNTEASF. CDR3 sequence (DNA): TGTGCCAGCAATAAGGGCCCTAACACTGAAGCTTCCTTT.

This clonotype has just a few counts. The V gene is TRBV5-1, the J gene TRBJ1-6; no clear D. This CDR3 is 15 amino acids long. Trimming pared 7 bases from V and 1 base from J, leaving 12 bases between. Germline-derived CDR1 and CDR2 are SGHRS and YFSETQ. The CDR3 coding sequence is TGCGCCAGCGGAGACGTTGGGTCCTATAATTCACCCCTCCACTTT. The encoded protein is CASGDVGSYNSPLHF.

The table lists this clonotype with many counts. The chain links TRBV30 to TRBJ1-5; D unresolved. CDR1 is GTSNPN, CDR2 SVGIG, per germline (reference sequence). The CDR3 covers 14 residues. V was clipped by 2 bases and J by 4 bases, with 12 bases between them. The CDR3 loop is CAWSPGIGNQPQHF. CDR3 coding DNA: TGTGCCTGGAGTCCGGGGATCGGGAATCAGCCCCAGCATTTT.

On this clonotype: Its ends do not fully match the called genes, so a read error is possible. This chain connects TRBV11-1 to TRBJ2-5, with a tentative D call TRBD2 (5 bases). This CDR3 has 15 residues. Germline values: CDR1 SGHAT, CDR2 FQDESV (reference sequence). The CDR3 protein is CASSQAVRAKETQYF. CDR3 nucleotide sequence: TGCGCCAGCAGCCAAGCGGTCCGGGCAAAAGAGACCCAGTACTTC.

A few counts support this clonotype. The V call is TRBV5-1, the J call TRBJ1-5; D is undetermined. Germline CDR1 reads SGHRS; CDR2 reads YFSETQ. This CDR3 is built from 14 residues. Trimming cost V 0 bases and J 3 bases, with 7 bases left between them. CDR3 bases: TGCGCCAGCAGCTTGGGGGAGCACAATCAGCCCCAGCATTTT. It specifies CASSLGEHNQPQHF.

In its sample, this clonotype was seen many times. Here the CDR3 DNA reads TGTGCCAGCAGTCCTTGGGCGGGGGGGCCCGGAGATACGCAGTATTTT. It encodes CASSPWAGGPGDTQYF. The V and J genes are TRBV7-3 and TRBJ2-3; 9 nucleotides line up with TRBD2. Trimming cost V 6 bases and J 5 bases; bases outside gene matches: 12. CDR3 size: 16 residues. Germline V gene lookup returns CDR1 SGHTA and CDR2 FQGTGA.

CDR3 in DNA: TGCAGCGTTGGGGTAGCAGCAAACACTGAAGCTTTCTTT. This codes for CSVGVAANTEAFF. V is TRBV29-1 and J is TRBJ1-1; D is ambiguous. Per germline, CDR1 SQVTM and CDR2 ANQGSEA. The germline V and J ends were trimmed by 4 bases and 2 bases, with 11 bases remaining between them. CDR3 length: 13 amino acids.

The V call is TRBV5-5, the J call TRBJ1-1; D gene uncertain. CDR1 and CDR2 (germline): SGHKS, YYEKEE (reference sequence). Trimming removed 0 bases at V and 7 bases at J, with 10 bases between. The CDR3 runs to 13 residues. The CDR3 coding sequence is TGTGCCAGCAGCTTGGTGGGTCAGAATGAAGCTTTCTTT. It codes for CASSLVGQNEAFF.

In its sample, this clonotype was seen many times. The rearrangement links TRBV20-1 to TRBJ2-3; a possible D gene is TRBD2 (6 bases). There are 15 residues in the CDR3. Germline CDR1 is DFQATT and CDR2 is SNEGSKA (reference sequence). The ends were cut back, 4 bases at V and 4 bases at J, with 18 bases in the middle. CDR3 protein: CSATTGERVADTQYF. The CDR3 DNA sequence: TGCAGTGCTACCACTGGGGAGCGGGTCGCAGATACGCAGTATTTT.